This is a list of T cell receptor beta chains from one sample in a study of T cells in Graves' hyperthyroidism and ophthalmopathy. MiXCR, run by TCRdb on the multiplex PCR reads, gives a single entry per CDR3 protein. The sample contains some 560,000 distinct CDR3 sequences, around a sixth of which appear only once. The sequenced material came from blood. The receptors shown here come from a woman aged 30 to 39 with Graves' hyperthyroidism. CDR3s include the opening cysteine and the closing phenylalanine or tryptophan. D genes are given only for firm matches. Some rows have no size entry. The others give once, few or many, or a class for an expanded clone.

DNA: TGTGCCAGCAGTTTATCTAGCGGGAGTACCTACGAGCAGTACTTC
CDR3: CASSLSSGSTYEQYF
V: TRBV12-3/TRBV12-4
J: TRBJ2-7
size: many
D: TRBD2

DNA: TGCGCCAGCAGCCAAAGACCTTCTAGCGGCCTTAATGAGCAGTTCTTC
CDR3: CASSQRPSSGLNEQFF
V: TRBV4-3
J: TRBJ2-1
size: few
D: TRBD2

DNA: TGTGCCAGCAGCTTAGTTAGGGAGGTGGCAGATACGCAGTATTTT
CDR3: CASSLVREVADTQYF
V: TRBV11-2
J: TRBJ2-3
size: many
D: -

DNA: TGCAGTGCTAGAGTGGTGGGACAGGGCAGGAACACTGAAGCTTTCTTT
CDR3: CSARVVGQGRNTEAFF
V: TRBV20-1
J: TRBJ1-1
size: many
D: TRBD1

DNA: TGTGCCTGGAGTGGGCGAGCGGGCACGACAGATACGCAGTATTTT
CDR3: CAWSGRAGTTDTQYF
V: TRBV30
J: TRBJ2-3
size: many
D: -

DNA: TGTGCCAGCAGCCAAGATCTCGCGGGGGAGGCTGGCAATGAGCAGTTCTTC
CDR3: CASSQDLAGEAGNEQFF
V: TRBV3-1
J: TRBJ2-1
size: many
D: TRBD2

DNA: TGTGCCAGCAGTCCCCGGACTAGCGGATACTTCTACGAGCAGTACTTC
CDR3: CASSPRTSGYFYEQYF
V: TRBV27
J: TRBJ2-7
size: many
D: TRBD2

DNA: TGTGCCAGCAGCCACGGGCGGAAGAACACCGGGGAGCTGTTTTTT
CDR3: CASSHGRKNTGELFF
V: TRBV3-1
J: TRBJ2-2
size: many
D: -

DNA: TGTGCCAGCTTCGGACAGGAAGCAGAGACCCAGTACTTC
CDR3: CASFGQEAETQYF
V: TRBV2
J: TRBJ2-5
size: many
D: TRBD1

DNA: TGTGCCAGCAGGGAGAGTTGGGGGGACAAGCAGTTCTTC
CDR3: CASRESWGDKQFF
V: TRBV27
J: TRBJ2-1
size: -
D: -